This note documents a single T cell receptor beta chain sequence. V was shortened by 3 bases and J by 1 base, with 12 bases between the two germline ends. Germline assignment: CDR1 SEHNR and CDR2 FQNEAQ (reference sequence). The CDR3 runs to 16 residues. This sample is part of a study of CD8 T cells in Susac syndrome. Random hexamers were used to reverse transcribe roughly 0.5 to 1 ug of RNA. TCRdb re-derived calls from the immunoSEQ multiplex PCR reads in MiXCR, one entry per CDR3 protein. The data contain about 69,000 distinct CDR3 sequences, approximately 95% of them seen just once; the ten biggest clones take up about 0.25%.

This clonotype was sampled from a human donor in good health. This rearrangement joins TRBV7-9 to TRBJ2-2; D remains ambiguous. Sequencing was carried out using CD8+ T cells from PBMCs. The CDR3 nucleotides read TGTGCCAGCAGCTTCTACGACAACCGGAACACCGGGGAGCTGTTTTTT. It specifies CASSFYDNRNTGELFF.